Described below is a single T cell receptor (beta chain) sequence and its context. Original handling: Amplifying reference gene primers gave estimates of nucleated cell counts. Here immunoSEQ multiplex PCR was the method, and the copy in TCRdb shows in-frame clones only, minus some. The V and J calls and the clone size are those of that table, but D and trimming were determined from the DNA. The table records 200,000 or so clones, around 84% of them present only once. These data are taken from a study of blood T cell repertoires in COVID-19. Background on the study: Some COVID-19 samples were acute and others convalescent; all came from the United States, Italy and Spain. T cells, B-cell-depleted T cells, or PBMCs provided the cDNA or gDNA that served as material.

CDR1 SGHNT and CDR2 YYREEE come from the germline V gene (reference sequence). Trimming took off 3 bases at V and 2 bases at J, with 14 bases between the two ends. The CDR3 is made up of 15 amino acids. The sequence came from a man aged 55-75 years with acute or convalescent COVID-19. This chain connects TRBV5-4 to TRBJ1-2; TRBD1 is a possible D gene (6 bases). The sample taken for sequencing was peripheral blood. CDR3 amino acids: CASSSRQVSNYGYTF. DNA of the CDR3: TGTGCCAGCAGCTCGAGACAGGTATCGAACTATGGCTACACCTTC.